This TCR beta chain was sequenced during a study of blood T cell repertoires in COVID-19. CDR3 size: 14 residues. The germline V and J ends were trimmed by 1 base and 0 bases, with 8 bases remaining between them. CDR1 is SGHRS and CDR2 is YFSETQ in the germline V gene. Clones were read by immunoSEQ multiplex PCR, and TCRdb kept only the in-frame ones, dropping some. The sample has about 380,000 clones; 88% are singletons. The sequence came from a woman aged 18-29 years who had recovered from COVID-19. The chain employs TRBV5-1 and TRBJ2-7; possibly TRBD2 for D (5 bases). Sequencing was carried out using PBMCs or T cells enriched from blood (not recorded which). The CDR3 loop is CASSLRGPSYEQYF. The DNA of the CDR3 is TGCGCCAGCAGCTTGCGGGGTCCCTCCTACGAGCAGTACTTC.